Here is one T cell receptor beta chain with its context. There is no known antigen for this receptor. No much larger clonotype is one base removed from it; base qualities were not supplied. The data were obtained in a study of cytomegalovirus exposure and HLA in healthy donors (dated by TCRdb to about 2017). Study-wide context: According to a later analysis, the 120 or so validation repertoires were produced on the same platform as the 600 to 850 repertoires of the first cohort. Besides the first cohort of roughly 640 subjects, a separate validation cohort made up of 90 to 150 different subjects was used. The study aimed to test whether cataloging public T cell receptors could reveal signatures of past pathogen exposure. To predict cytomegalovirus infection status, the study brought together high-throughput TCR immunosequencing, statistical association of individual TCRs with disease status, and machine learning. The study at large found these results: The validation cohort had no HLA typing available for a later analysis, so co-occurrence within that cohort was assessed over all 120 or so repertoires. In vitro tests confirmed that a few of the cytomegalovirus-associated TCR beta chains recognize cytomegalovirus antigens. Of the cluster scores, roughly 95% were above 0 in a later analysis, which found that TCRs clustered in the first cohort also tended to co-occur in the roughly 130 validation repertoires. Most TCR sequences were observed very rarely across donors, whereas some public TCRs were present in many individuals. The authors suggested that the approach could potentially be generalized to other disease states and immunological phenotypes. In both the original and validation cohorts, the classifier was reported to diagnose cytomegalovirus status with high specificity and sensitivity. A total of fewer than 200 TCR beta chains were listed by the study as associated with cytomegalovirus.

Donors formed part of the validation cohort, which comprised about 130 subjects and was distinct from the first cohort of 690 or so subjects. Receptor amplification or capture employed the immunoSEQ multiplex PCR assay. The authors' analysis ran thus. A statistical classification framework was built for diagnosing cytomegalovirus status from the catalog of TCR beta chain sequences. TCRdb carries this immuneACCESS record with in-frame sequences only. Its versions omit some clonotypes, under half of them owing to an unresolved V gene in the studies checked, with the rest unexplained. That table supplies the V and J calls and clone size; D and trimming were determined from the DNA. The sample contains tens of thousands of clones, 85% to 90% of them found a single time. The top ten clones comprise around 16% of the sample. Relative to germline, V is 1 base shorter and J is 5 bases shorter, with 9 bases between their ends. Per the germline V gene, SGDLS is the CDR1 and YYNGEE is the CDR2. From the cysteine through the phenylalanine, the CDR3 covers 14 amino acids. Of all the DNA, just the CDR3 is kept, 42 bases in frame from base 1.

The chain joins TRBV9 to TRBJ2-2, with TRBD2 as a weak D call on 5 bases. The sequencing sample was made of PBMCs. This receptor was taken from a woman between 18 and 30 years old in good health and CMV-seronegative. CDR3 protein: CASSVWEFTGELFF. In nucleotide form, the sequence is TGTGCCAGCAGCGTATGGGAGTTTACCGGGGAGCTGTTTTTT.